This T cell receptor (beta chain) appears in the sequencing data of a study of shared clonotypes between healthy human individuals. Broader study findings: The study sampled only blood, and tissue repertoires likely differ. Relative to their counterparts shared across all four donors, non-shared clonotypes exhibited diminished generation probabilities. Although depth was large, rarefaction showed that sequencing of the sorted subsets was incomplete.

On this clone: No antigen is known for it.

Over several immunoSEQ plates, each subset's genomic DNA was distributed in even portions. Here immunoSEQ multiplex PCR was the method, and the copy in TCRdb shows in-frame clones only, minus some. The sample has 2,500,000 or so clones, 93% seen once. Looked up from germline, CDR1 is KGHSH and CDR2 is LQKENI. This CDR3 is 14 amino acids long. V lost 3 bases to trimming and J lost 4 bases; unmatched junction nucleotides: 5. The sequence came from a man between 18 and 29 years old in good health. Some clones in this sample may be carry-over from other donors' samples. The gene calls are TRBV18 and TRBJ2-5, with 7 bases lining up with TRBD1. Source material: naive CD4+ T cells from PBMCs. Subset in this sample: CD45RA+ positively selected. The CDR3 is CASSPTGQTETQYF. The DNA for the CDR3 is TGTGCCAGCTCACCGACGGGACAGACAGAGACCCAGTACTTC. The full variable domain, rest sourced from reference TRBV18 and TRBJ2-5, is NAGVMQNPRHLVRRRGQEARLRCSPMKGHSHVYWYRQLPEEGLKFMVYLQKENIIDESGMPKERFSAEFPKEGPSILRIQQVVRGDSAAYFCASSPTGQTETQYFGPGTRLLVL.